This T cell receptor beta chain was identified in a study of blood T cell repertoires in COVID-19 (dated by TCRdb to 2018 to 2020). In the study overall: Samples covering the acute and convalescent phases of COVID-19 were provided by collaborators in the United States, Italy and Spain. The repertoires were released in a freely available public database meant as a resource for research on the immune response to SARS-CoV-2. The material from the prospective study consisted of cDNA or gDNA derived from T cells, B-cell-depleted T cells, or PBMCs. A de-identified subject ID, COVID-19 status, age in years and sex were almost always included in the sample metadata. Samples came from the ongoing ImmuneRACE study (first 160 participants) plus 1,254 subjects from 6 global collaborators. The dataset comprised deeply sampled blood TCRbeta repertoires from subjects exposed to, actively infected with, or recovered from COVID-19. Where available, HLA class I and class II types were obtained from metadata supplied by the sample provider rather than from assay-based typing. Study-level results and caveats: The amount of clinical and demographic metadata varied by source and participant and was provided uncurated.

A note on this clone: Its antigen is currently not known. No quality values exist for individual bases; no much larger clone is one base distant.

Whole blood was collected in K2EDTA tubes by collaborating institutions according to the institutions' own protocols. Collaborator samples were shipped for TCRbeta analysis as frozen whole blood, isolated PBMCs, or DNA extracted from either sample type. TCRbeta CDR3 regions were amplified from genomic DNA using the immunoSEQ Assay, a bias-controlled multiplex PCR. Per the authors' processing: Nucleated cell counts per sample were estimated from amplification of reference gene primers within the assay. Sequence reads were collapsed and filtered to measure the absolute abundance of every unique TCRbeta CDR3 rearrangement. For each sample, productive Simpson clonality was calculated as the square root of Simpson's diversity index over productive rearrangements. TCRdb re-hosts the immuneACCESS table, in-frame sequences only. Its copies lack some clones; in the studies checked, an unresolved V gene accounts for under half of them, and the cause for the rest is not known. That table supplies the V and J calls and clone size; D and trimming were determined from the DNA. The sample includes 300,000 or so clones, with around 88% observed a single time. The top ten clonotypes cover about 1.2% of the sample.

The CDR3 holds 15 amino acids from the cysteine to the phenylalanine. The read is trimmed to its CDR3 DNA, 45 bases read in frame from base 1. Trimming takes 5 bases from V and 1 base from J, and the germline ends sit 12 bases apart. Looking up the germline V gene (reference sequence) yields CDR1 MNHEY and CDR2 SMNVEV. The rearrangement joined TRBV27 to TRBJ1-5; 6 matching bases give a weak D call of TRBD1. The clonotype originates from a woman aged 45-59 years with acute or convalescent COVID-19. Source material: peripheral blood. The DNA sequence follows: TGTGCCAGCAGTCAAACAGGGTTGAGCAATCAGCCCCAGCATTTT. This sequence encodes CASSQTGLSNQPQHF.